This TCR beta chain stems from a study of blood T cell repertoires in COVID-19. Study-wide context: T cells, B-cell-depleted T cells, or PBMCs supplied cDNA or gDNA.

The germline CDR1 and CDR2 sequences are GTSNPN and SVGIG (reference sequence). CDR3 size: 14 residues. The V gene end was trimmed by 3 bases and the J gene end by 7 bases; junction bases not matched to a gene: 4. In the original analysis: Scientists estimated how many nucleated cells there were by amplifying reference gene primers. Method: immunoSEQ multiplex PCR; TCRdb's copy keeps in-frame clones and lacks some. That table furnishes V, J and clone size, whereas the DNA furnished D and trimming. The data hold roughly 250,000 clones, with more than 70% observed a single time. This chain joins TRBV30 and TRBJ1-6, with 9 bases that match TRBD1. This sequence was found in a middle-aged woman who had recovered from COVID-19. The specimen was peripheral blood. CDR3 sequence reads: CAWSPGTGNSPLHF. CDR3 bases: TGTGCCTGGAGCCCCGGGACAGGGAATTCACCCCTCCACTTT. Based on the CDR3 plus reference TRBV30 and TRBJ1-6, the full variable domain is SQTIHQWPATLVQPVGSPLSLECTVEGTSNPNLYWYRQAAGRGLQLLFYSVGIGQISSEVPQNLSASRPQDRQFILSSKKLLLSDSGFYLCAWSPGTGNSPLHFGNGTRLTVT.